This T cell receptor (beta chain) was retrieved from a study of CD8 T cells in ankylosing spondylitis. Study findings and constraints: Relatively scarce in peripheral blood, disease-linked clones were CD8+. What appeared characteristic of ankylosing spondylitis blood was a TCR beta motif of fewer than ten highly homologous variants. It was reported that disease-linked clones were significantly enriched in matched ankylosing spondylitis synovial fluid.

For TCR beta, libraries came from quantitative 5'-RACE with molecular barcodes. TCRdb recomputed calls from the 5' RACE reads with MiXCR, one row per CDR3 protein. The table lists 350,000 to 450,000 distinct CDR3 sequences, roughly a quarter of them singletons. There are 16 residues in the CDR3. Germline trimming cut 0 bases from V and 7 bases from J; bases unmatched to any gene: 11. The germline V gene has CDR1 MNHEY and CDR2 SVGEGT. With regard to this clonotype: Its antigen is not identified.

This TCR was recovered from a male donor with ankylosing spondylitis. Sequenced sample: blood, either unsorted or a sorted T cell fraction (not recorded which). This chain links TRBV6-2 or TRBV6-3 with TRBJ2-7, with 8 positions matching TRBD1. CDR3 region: CASSYSGDRIYEEQYF. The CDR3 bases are TGTGCCAGCAGTTACTCGGGGGACAGGATTTACGAAGAGCAGTACTTC.